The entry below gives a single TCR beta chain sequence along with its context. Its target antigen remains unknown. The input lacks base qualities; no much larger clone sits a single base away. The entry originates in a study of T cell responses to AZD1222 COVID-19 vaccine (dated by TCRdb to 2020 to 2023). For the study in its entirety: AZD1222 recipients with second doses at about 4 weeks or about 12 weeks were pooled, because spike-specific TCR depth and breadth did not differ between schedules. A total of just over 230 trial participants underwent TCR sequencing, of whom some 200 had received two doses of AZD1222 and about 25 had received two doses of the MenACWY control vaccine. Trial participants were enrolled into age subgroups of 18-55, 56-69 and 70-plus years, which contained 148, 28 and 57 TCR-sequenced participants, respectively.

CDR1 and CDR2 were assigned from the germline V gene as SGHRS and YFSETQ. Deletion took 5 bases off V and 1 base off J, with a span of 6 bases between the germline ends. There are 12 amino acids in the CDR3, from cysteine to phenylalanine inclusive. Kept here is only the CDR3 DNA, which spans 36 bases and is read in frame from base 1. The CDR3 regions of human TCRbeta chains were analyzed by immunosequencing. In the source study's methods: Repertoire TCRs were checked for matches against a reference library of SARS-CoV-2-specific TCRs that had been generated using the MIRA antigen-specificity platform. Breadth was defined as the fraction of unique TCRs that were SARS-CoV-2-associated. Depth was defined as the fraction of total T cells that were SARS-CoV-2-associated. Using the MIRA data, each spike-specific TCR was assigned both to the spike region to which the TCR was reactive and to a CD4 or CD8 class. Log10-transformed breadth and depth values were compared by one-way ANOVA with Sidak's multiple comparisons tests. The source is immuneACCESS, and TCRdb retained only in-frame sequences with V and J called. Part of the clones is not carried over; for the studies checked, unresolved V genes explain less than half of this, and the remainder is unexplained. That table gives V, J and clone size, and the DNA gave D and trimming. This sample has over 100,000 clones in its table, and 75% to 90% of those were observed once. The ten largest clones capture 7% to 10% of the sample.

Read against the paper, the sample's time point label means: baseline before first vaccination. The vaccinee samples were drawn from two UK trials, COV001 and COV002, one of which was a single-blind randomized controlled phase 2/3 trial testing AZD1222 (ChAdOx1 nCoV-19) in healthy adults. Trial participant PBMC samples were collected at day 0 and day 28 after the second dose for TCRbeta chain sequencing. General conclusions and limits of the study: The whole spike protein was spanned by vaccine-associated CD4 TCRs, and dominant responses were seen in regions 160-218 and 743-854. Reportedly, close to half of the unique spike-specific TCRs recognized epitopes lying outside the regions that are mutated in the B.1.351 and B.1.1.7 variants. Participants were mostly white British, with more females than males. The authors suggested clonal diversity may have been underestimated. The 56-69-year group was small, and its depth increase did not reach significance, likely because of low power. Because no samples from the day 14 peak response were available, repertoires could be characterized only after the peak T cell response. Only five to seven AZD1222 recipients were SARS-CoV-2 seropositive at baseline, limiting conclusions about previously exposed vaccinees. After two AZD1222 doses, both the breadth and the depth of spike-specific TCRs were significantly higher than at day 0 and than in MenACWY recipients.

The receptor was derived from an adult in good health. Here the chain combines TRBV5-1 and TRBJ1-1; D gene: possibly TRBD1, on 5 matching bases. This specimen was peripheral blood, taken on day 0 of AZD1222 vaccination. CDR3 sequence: CASRRGNTEAFF. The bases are TGCGCCAGCAGAAGGGGGAACACTGAAGCTTTCTTT.